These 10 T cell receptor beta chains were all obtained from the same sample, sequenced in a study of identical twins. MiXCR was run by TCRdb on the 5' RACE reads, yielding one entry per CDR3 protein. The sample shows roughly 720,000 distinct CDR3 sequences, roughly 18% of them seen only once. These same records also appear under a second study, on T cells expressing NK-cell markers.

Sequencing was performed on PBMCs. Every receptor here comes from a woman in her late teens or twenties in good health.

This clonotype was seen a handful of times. The CDR3 DNA reads as TGTGCCAGCAGCTTAATTCAGGACACTGAAGCTTTCTTT. This gives the protein CASSLIQDTEAFF. This rearrangement joins TRBV7-3 to TRBJ1-1; D call uncertain. CDR1 is SGHTA, CDR2 FQGTGA, per germline. CDR3 length: 13 amino acids. V lost 1 base and J 3 bases, leaving 6 bases between the germline ends.

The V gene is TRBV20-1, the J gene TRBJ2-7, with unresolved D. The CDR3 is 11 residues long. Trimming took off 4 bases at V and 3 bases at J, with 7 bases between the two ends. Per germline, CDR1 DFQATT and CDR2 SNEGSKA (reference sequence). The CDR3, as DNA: TGCAGTGCTAAAGCGATCTACGAGCAGTACTTC. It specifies CSAKAIYEQYF.

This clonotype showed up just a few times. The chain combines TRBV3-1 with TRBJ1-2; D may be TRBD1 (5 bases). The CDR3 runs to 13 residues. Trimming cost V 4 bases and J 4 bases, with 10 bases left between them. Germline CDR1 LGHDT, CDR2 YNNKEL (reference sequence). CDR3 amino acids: CASSLGPSYGYTF. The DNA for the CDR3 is TGTGCCAGCAGCCTGGGACCCTCCTATGGCTACACCTTC.

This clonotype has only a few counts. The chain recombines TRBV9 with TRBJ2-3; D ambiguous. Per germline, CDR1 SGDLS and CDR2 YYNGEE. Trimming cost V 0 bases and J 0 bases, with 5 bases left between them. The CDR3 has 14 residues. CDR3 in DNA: TGTGCCAGCAGCGTAGTGGACAGCACAGATACGCAGTATTTT. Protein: CASSVVDSTDTQYF.

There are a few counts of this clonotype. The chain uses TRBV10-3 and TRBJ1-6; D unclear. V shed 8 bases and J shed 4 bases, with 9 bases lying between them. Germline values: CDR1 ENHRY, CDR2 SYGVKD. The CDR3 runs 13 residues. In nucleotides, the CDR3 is TGTGCCATCCGGCACGCATATAATTCACCCCTCCACTTT. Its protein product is CAIRHAYNSPLHF.

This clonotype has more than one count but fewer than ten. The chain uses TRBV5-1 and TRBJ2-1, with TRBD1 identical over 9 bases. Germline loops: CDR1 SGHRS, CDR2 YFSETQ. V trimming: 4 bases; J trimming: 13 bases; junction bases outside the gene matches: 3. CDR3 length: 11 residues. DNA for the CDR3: TGCGCCAGCAGCGGGACAGGGAACCAGTTCTTC. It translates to CASSGTGNQFF.

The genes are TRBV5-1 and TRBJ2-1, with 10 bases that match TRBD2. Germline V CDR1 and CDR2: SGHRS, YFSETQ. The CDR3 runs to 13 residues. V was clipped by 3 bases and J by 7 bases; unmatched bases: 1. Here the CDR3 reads CASSSLAGNEQFF. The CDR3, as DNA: TGCGCCAGCAGCTCACTAGCGGGGAATGAGCAGTTCTTC.

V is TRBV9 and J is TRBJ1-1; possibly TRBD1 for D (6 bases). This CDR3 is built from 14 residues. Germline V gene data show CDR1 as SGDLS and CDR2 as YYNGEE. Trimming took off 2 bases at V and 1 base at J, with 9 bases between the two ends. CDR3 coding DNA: TGTGCCAGCAGCGTGAGGGGGGGGAACACTGAAGCTTTCTTT. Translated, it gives CASSVRGGNTEAFF.

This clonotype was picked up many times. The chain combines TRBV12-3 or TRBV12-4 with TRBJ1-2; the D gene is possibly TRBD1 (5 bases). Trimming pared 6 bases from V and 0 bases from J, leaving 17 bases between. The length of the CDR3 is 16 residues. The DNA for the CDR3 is TGTGCCAGCAGCTCCCGGGGGGATCTCGCTAACTATGGCTACACCTTC. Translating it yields CASSSRGDLANYGYTF.

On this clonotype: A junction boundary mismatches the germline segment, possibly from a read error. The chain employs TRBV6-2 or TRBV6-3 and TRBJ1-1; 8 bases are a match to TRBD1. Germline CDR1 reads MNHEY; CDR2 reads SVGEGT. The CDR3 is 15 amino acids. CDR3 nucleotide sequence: TGTGCCAGCAGTTACTCGAGACAGGGGAGGACTGAAGCGTTCTTT. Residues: CASSYSRQGRTEAFF.